The entry that follows covers one TCR beta chain sequence. Its specificity is not known. The data originate from a study of PD-1 blockade in classical Hodgkin lymphoma. Study results and caveats: Patients starting nivolumab less than 1 year after ASCT had lower diversity and were excluded from later analyses. The baseline diversity of complete responders showed similarity to that of newly diagnosed patients. The CD4+ diversity rise by C4D1 was clearest in complete responders. Compared with healthy donors, newly diagnosed patients reportedly showed lower baseline TCR diversity.

Sequenced by immunoSEQ multiplex PCR; TCRdb stores in-frame clones only, minus some. The sample yields approximately 26,000 clones, approximately 70% seen once. Every one of the patients relapsed after autologous stem cell transplantation (brentuximab vedotin exposure was variable). Here the sequenced sample was peripheral blood mononuclear cells (PBMCs), taken before the second cycle of nivolumab. This sequence was found in a human donor with classical Hodgkin lymphoma.

Written as DNA, the CDR3 is TGTGCCAGCAGCAACGGACAGGGGCTTCACATATATTTT. Translated: CASSNGQGLHIYF. This chain links TRBV28 with TRBJ1-3, with 9 bases lining up with TRBD1. V lost 6 bases, J lost 12 bases, and 9 bases stayed unmatched. Germline CDR1 MDHEN, CDR2 SYDVKM. The CDR3 is 13 amino acids.